A single sample gave rise to the 16 T cell receptor beta chains below, sequenced in a study of beta chain features in type 1 diabetes. These receptors are not linked to any known antigen. Study outcomes and limitations: In every one of the four CD4+ subsets, TCRB CDR3s were moderately but significantly shorter in Type 1 diabetes patients.

The isolated RNA, all of it, was reverse transcribed, so expressed TCRB transcripts were what got sequenced. This table comes from immunoSEQ multiplex PCR, and its TCRdb copy is limited to in-frame clones, with some not included. Of about 120,000 clones listed, around 17% are singletons. The sequencing input was central memory CD4+ T cells from blood. These receptors came from a man aged 25-45 years with type 1 diabetes.

V usage is TRBV11-3 and J usage is TRBJ2-1; TRBD2 is a possible D gene (6 bases). CDR1 is SGHNT and CDR2 is YENEEA in the germline V gene. CDR3 size: 14 residues. V lost 5 bases, J lost 9 bases, and 17 bases lay in between. CDR3 residues: CASSPTGGMGEQFF. The DNA of the CDR3 is TGTGCCAGCAGCCCTACCGGGGGTATGGGTGAGCAGTTCTTC.

This clone was seen more than once but under ten times. The chain is built from TRBV7-9 and TRBJ1-1; possibly TRBD1 for D (5 bases). Trimming took 5 bases from V and 3 from J, leaving 13 bases between them. Germline V gene sequence: CDR1 SEHNR, CDR2 FQNEAQ (reference sequence). This CDR3 comprises 14 residues. The CDR3 DNA follows: TGTGCCAGCAGCCAGGGCCTTACGGACACTGAAGCTTTCTTT. Translation: CASSQGLTDTEAFF.

The J gene is TRBJ1-1, the V gene TRBV6-6; D gene uncertain. Between the trimmed V and J ends, which lost 4 bases and 5 bases, there was a span of 8 bases. Germline V gene data show CDR1 as MNHNY and CDR2 as SVGAGI (reference sequence). The CDR3 runs 12 residues. CDR3 region: CASSLGRTEAFF. CDR3 coding DNA: TGTGCCAGCAGTTTAGGTAGGACTGAAGCTTTCTTT.

The DNA of the CDR3 is TGTGCCAGCAGCTTTTATACTACTACCGGGACGAGGGAGACCCAGTACTTC. Translation: CASSFYTTTGTRETQYF. The chain carries TRBV7-9 and TRBJ2-5; D is perhaps TRBD1 or TRBD2 (5 bases each). The CDR3 sequence is 17 residues long. The V and J ends lost 3 bases and 5 bases respectively, with 22 bases between them. Germline V gives CDR1 SEHNR, CDR2 FQNEAQ (reference sequence).

A few counts support this clone. The chain is built from TRBV4-3 and TRBJ1-1, with D uncertain. V lost 0 bases, J lost 1 base, and 12 bases lay in between. Germline assignment: CDR1 LGHNA and CDR2 YSLEER. This CDR3 has 16 amino acids. The CDR3 loop is CASSQEVTVQNTEAFF. For the CDR3, the DNA is TGCGCCAGCAGCCAAGAAGTTACAGTCCAGAACACTGAAGCTTTCTTT.

The chain has TRBV4-3 and TRBJ2-2; D is unclear. The CDR3 is 16 residues long. The V end was cut by 3 bases, the J end by 1 base, with 12 bases between. Per the germline V gene, CDR1 is LGHNA and CDR2 is YSLEER. The CDR3 reads CASSQGILQNTGELFF. The DNA for the CDR3 is TGCGCCAGCAGCCAGGGAATTCTCCAGAACACCGGGGAGCTGTTTTTT.

This clone was seen more than once but under ten times. The chain recombines TRBV20-1 with TRBJ1-2; D is possibly TRBD1 (5 bases). Germline loops: CDR1 DFQATT, CDR2 SNEGSKA (reference sequence). Trimming cost V 5 bases and J 4 bases, with 8 bases left between them. CDR3 size: 11 residues. The CDR3 spells CSAQGFYGYTF. DNA for the CDR3: TGCAGTGCTCAGGGTTTCTATGGCTACACCTTC.

The chain links TRBV30 to TRBJ1-5, with D maybe TRBD1 (5 bases). Germline assignment: CDR1 GTSNPN and CDR2 SVGIG (reference sequence). The CDR3 is 14 amino acids. V lost 0 bases and J lost 6, with 12 bases in between. The CDR3 DNA follows: TGTGCCTGGAGTGTACGGGATAGGGGTCAGCCCCAGCATTTT. Its protein is CAWSVRDRGQPQHF.

V gene TRBV10-3 combines with J gene TRBJ2-2; no clear D gene. This CDR3 contains 13 residues. Deletions cut 3 bases from V and 1 base from J, with 3 bases between. Looked up from germline, CDR1 is ENHRY and CDR2 is SYGVKD. CDR3 in DNA: TGTGCCATCAGTGACCAGAACACCGGGGAGCTGTTTTTT. As protein: CAISDQNTGELFF.

The V gene is TRBV7-2, the J gene TRBJ1-3, with D perhaps matching TRBD1 (5 bases). This CDR3 spans 14 amino acids. Between the trimmed V and J ends, which lost 0 bases and 7 bases, there was a span of 10 bases. Germline assignment: CDR1 SGHTA and CDR2 FQGNSA. CDR3 coding DNA: TGTGCCAGCAGCTTAGCCCAGGGAGGGAACACCATATATTTT. Its protein is CASSLAQGGNTIYF. Combining the CDR3 with reference TRBV7-2 and TRBJ1-3 gives the whole variable domain GAGVSQSPSNKVTEKGKDVELRCDPISGHTALYWYRQSLGQGLEFLIYFQGNSAPDKSGLPSDRFSAERTGGSVSTLTIQRTQQEDSAVYLCASSLAQGGNTIYFGEGSWLTVV.

V gene TRBV28 combines with J gene TRBJ2-4; 9 bases match TRBD1. The V gene end was trimmed by 10 bases and the J gene end by 6 bases; junction bases not matched to a gene: 7. Germline lookup yields CDR1 MDHEN and CDR2 SYDVKM. CDR3 size: 13 residues. In DNA, the CDR3 is TGTGCCACCAACCCGGGACAGGGAAACATTCAGTACTTC. This gives the protein CATNPGQGNIQYF.

CDR3 region: CASRDYSYNEQFF. CDR3 sequence (DNA): TGTGCCAGCAGAGACTACTCCTACAATGAGCAGTTCTTC. This chain links TRBV28 with TRBJ2-1; D might be TRBD2 (5 bases). V lost 6 bases, J lost 0 bases, and 6 bases lay in between. The V gene's germline CDR1 is MDHEN and CDR2 SYDVKM. The CDR3 is made up of 13 amino acids.

The J gene is TRBJ2-5, the V gene TRBV5-1, with 7 bases aligning to TRBD2. Trimming took 0 bases from V and 3 from J; bases not matched to a gene: 5. The CDR3 extends over 15 amino acids. Germline V gene sequence: CDR1 SGHRS, CDR2 YFSETQ. Here the CDR3 reads CASSLGTRGKETQYF. CDR3 sequence (DNA): TGCGCCAGCAGCTTGGGGACTAGAGGGAAAGAGACCCAGTACTTC.

This clone was detected only a few times. V and J are TRBV27 and TRBJ1-1, with unresolved D. The CDR3 runs 13 residues. The V end was cut by 6 bases, the J end by 1 base, with 9 bases between. Germline V gene data show CDR1 as MNHEY and CDR2 as SMNVEV (reference sequence). This CDR3 reads CASRQTSNTEAFF. CDR3 DNA sequence: TGTGCCAGCAGGCAGACCTCGAACACTGAAGCTTTCTTT.

This rearrangement joins TRBV18 to TRBJ2-5; D is unresolved. Germline V gene data show CDR1 as KGHSH and CDR2 as LQKENI. This CDR3 has 15 amino acids. Trimming removed 3 bases at V and 2 bases at J, with 13 bases between. CDR3 nucleotides: TGTGCCAGCTCACCCCCGGGCAGAGCTCAAGAGACCCAGTACTTC. This encodes CASSPPGRAQETQYF.

This clone was seen ten or more times. V is TRBV9 and J is TRBJ2-1, with a weak D call TRBD2 (5 bases). CDR3 length: 15 amino acids. The V and J ends lost 3 bases and 5 bases respectively, with 15 bases between them. The germline V gene encodes CDR1 SGDLS and CDR2 YYNGEE. For the CDR3, the DNA is TGTGCCAGCAGCGCAGCGGCCCCCGGGGACAATGAGCAGTTCTTC. Its protein product is CASSAAAPGDNEQFF. Filled out from reference TRBV9 and TRBJ2-1, the complete variable domain reads DSGVTQTPKHLITATGQRVTLRCSPRSGDLSVYWYQQSLDQGLQFLIQYYNGEERAKGNILERFSAQQFPDLHSELNLSSLELGDSALYFCASSAAAPGDNEQFFGPGTRLTVL.